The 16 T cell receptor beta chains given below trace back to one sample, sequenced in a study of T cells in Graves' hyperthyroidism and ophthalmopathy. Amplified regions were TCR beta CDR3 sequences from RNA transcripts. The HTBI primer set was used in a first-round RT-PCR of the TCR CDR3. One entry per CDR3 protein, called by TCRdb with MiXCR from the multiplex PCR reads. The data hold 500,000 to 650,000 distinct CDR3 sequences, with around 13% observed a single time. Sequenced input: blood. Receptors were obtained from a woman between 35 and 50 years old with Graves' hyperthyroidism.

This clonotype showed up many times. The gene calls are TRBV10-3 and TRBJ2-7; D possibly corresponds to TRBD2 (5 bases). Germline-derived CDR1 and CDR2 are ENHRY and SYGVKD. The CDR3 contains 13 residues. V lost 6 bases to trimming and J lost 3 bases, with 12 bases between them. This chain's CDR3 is CAISPQEGYEQYF. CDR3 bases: TGTGCCATCAGCCCCCAAGAGGGCTACGAGCAGTACTTC.

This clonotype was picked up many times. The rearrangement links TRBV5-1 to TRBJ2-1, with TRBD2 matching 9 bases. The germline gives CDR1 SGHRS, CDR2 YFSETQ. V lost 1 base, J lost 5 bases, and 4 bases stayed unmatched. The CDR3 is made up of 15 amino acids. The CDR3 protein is CASSLTPSGNNEQFF. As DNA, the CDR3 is TGCGCCAGCAGCTTGACCCCTAGCGGGAACAATGAGCAGTTCTTC.

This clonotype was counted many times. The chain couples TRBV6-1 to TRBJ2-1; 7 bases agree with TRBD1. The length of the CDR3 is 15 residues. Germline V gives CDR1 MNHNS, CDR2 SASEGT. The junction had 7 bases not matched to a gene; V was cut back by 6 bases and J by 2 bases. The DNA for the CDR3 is TGTGCCAGCAGGAGACAGGGCCAGACCTACAATGAGCAGTTCTTC. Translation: CASRRQGQTYNEQFF.

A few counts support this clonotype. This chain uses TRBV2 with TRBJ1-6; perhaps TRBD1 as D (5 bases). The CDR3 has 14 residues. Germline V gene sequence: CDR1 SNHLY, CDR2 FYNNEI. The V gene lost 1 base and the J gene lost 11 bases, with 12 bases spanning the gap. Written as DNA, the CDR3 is TGTGCCAGCAGTGAAGGGGGGTCAAGGACACCCCTCCACTTT. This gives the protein CASSEGGSRTPLHF. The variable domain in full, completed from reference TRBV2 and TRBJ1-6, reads EPEVTQTPSHQVTQMGQEVILRCVPISNHLYFYWYRQILGQKVEFLVSFYNNEISEKSEIFDDQFSVERPDGSNFTLKIRSTKLEDSAMYFCASSEGGSRTPLHFGNGTRLTVT.

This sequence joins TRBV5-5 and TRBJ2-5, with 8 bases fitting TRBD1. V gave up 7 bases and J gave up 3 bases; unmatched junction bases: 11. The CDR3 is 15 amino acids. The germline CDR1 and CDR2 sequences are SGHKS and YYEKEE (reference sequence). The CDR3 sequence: CASGHGPTGEETQYF. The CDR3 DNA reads TGTGCCAGCGGCCACGGGCCGACAGGGGAAGAGACCCAGTACTTC. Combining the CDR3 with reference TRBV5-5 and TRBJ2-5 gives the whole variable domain DAGVTQSPTHLIKTRGQQVTLRCSPISGHKSVSWYQQVLGQGPQFIFQYYEKEERGRGNFPDRFSARQFPNYSSELNVNALLLGDSALYLCASGHGPTGEETQYFGPGTRLLVL.

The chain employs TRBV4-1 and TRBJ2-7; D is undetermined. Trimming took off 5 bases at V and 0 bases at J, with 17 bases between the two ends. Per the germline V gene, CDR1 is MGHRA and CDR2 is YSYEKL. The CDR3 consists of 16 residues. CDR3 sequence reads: CASSSKTWDTSYEQYF. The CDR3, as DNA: TGCGCCAGCAGCTCCAAAACTTGGGATACCTCCTACGAGCAGTACTTC.

The CDR3 loop is CASSVGRGTGTDLIGLTF. The CDR3 coding sequence is TGTGCCAGCAGCGTAGGTCGAGGAACCGGGACGGACTTAATCGGCCTGACTTTC. The rearrangement uses TRBV9 and TRBJ2-6; D may correspond to TRBD1 or TRBD2 (5 bases each). Between the trimmed V and J ends, which lost 0 bases and 15 bases, there was a span of 28 bases. Germline lookup yields CDR1 SGDLS and CDR2 YYNGEE. CDR3 length: 18 amino acids. The complete variable domain, with remaining parts taken from reference TRBV9 and TRBJ2-6, reads DSGVTQTPKHLITATGQRVTLRCSPRSGDLSVYWYQQSLDQGLQFLIQYYNGEERAKGNILERFSAQQFPDLHSELNLSSLELGDSALYFCASSVGRGTGTDLIGLTFGAGSRLTVL.

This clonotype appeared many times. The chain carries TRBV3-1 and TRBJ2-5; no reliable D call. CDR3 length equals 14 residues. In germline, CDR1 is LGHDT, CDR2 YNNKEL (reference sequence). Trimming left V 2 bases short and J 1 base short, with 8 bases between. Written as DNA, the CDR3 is TGTGCCAGCAGCCAATCAACCTCCCAAGAGACCCAGTACTTC. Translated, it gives CASSQSTSQETQYF.

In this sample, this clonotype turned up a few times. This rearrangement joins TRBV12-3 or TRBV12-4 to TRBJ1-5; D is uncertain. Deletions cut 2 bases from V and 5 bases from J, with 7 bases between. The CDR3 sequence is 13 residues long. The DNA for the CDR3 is TGTGCCAGCAGTTTATTGGACGATCAGCCCCAGCATTTT. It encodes CASSLLDDQPQHF.

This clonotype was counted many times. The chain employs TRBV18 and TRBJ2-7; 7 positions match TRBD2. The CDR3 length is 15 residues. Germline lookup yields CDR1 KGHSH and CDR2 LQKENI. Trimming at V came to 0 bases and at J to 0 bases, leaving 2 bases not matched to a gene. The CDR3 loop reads CASSPPQRGSYEQYF. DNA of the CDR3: TGTGCCAGCTCACCACCGCAGCGGGGCTCCTACGAGCAGTACTTC.

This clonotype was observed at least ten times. In DNA, the CDR3 is TGTGCCAGCAGCCCGAAGTGGGCCAGTGGGAGCTCCTACAATGAGCAGTTCTTC. Its translation: CASSPKWASGSSYNEQFF. The chain uses TRBV11-2 and TRBJ2-1; maybe TRBD2 (5 bases). The CDR3 consists of 18 residues. V was shortened by 5 bases and J by 0 bases, with 20 bases between the two germline ends. CDR1 and CDR2 (germline): SGHAT, FQNNGV. The full variable domain, its missing parts supplied by reference TRBV11-2 and TRBJ2-1, is EAGVAQSPRYKIIEKRQSVAFWCNPISGHATLYWYQQILGQGPKLLIQFQNNGVVDDSQLPKDRFSAERLKGVDSTLKIQPAKLEDSAVYLCASSPKWASGSSYNEQFFGPGTRLTVL.

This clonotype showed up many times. The CDR3 loop is CASSSTGAPTGELFF. The CDR3 nucleotides are TGTGCCAGCAGCAGCACAGGGGCTCCTACCGGGGAGCTGTTTTTT. J is TRBJ2-2 and V is TRBV28, with 7 positions matching TRBD1. V was clipped by 6 bases and J by 5 bases; unmatched bases: 9. Germline loops: CDR1 MDHEN, CDR2 SYDVKM. This CDR3 is built from 15 residues.

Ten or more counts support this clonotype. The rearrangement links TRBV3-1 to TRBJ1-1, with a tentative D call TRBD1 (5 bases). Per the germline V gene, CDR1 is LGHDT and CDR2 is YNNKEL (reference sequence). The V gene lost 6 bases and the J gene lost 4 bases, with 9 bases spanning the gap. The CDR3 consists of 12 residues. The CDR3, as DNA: TGTGCCAGCAGAAAGGGGTCCACTGAAGCTTTCTTT. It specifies CASRKGSTEAFF.

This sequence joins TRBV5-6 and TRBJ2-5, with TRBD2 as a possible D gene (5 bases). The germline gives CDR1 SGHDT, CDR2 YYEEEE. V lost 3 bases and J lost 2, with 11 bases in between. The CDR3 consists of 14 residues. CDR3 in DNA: TGTGCCAGCAGCTCGGACTGGATTCAAGAGACCCAGTACTTC. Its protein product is CASSSDWIQETQYF.

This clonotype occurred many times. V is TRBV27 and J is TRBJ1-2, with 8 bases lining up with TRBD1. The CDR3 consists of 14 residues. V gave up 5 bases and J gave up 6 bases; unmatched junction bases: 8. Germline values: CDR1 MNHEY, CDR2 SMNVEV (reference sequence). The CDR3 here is CASSDQGALDGYTF. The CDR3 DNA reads TGTGCCAGCAGTGACCAGGGGGCGTTAGATGGCTACACCTTC.

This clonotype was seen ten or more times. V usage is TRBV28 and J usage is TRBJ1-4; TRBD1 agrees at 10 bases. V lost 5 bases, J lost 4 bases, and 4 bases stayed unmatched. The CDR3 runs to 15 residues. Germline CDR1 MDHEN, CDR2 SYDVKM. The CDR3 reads CASSTWTGGNEKLFF. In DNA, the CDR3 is TGTGCCAGCAGTACATGGACAGGGGGTAATGAAAAACTGTTTTTT. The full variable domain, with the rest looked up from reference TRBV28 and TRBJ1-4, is DVKVTQSSRYLVKRTGEKVFLECVQDMDHENMFWYRQDPGLGLRLIYFSYDVKMKEKGDIPEGYSVSREKKERFSLILESASTNQTSMYLCASSTWTGGNEKLFFGSGTQLSVL.